This TCR beta chain emerged from a study of T cells in Graves' hyperthyroidism and ophthalmopathy. Amplification targeted TCR beta CDR3 regions from RNA transcripts. When the TCR CDR3 underwent first-round RT-PCR, the HTBI primer set was used. MiXCR, run by TCRdb on the multiplex PCR reads, gives a single entry per CDR3 protein. The table records some 770,000 distinct CDR3 sequences, 15% to 20% of them present only once. The V gene end was trimmed by 0 bases and the J gene end by 6 bases; junction bases not matched to a gene: 5. The CDR3 extends over 13 amino acids. Looked up from germline, CDR1 is SQVTM and CDR2 is ANQGSEA.

This TCR came from a young man with Graves' hyperthyroidism. Sequenced input: blood. The chain couples TRBV29-1 to TRBJ2-7; 7 positions agree with TRBD2. CDR3 sequence (DNA): TGCAGCGTTGAAGATGGGGGGGGAAGCGAGCAGTACTTC. Amino acids: CSVEDGGGSEQYF.